The source of this T cell receptor beta chain is a study of preoperative IRX-2 immunotherapy in early breast cancer (dated by TCRdb to between 2018 and 2021). The treatment or condition label of this sample denotes: preoperative locoregional IRX-2 cytokine immunotherapy. The samples were obtained from a phase Ib study in which preoperative, locoregional IRX-2 cytokine immunotherapy intended to prime immune responses was tested. Patients with early-stage breast cancer who were given IRX-2 before surgery served as donors. Reading the germline V gene gives CDR1 SGHNT and CDR2 YENEEA. The V end gives up 4 bases and the J end 4 bases, leaving 11 bases in the junction not matched to a gene. Taken from cysteine to phenylalanine, the CDR3 has 16 residues. The sequence is cut down to CDR3 DNA, 48 bases in frame from base 1. Worth noting for this clone: Its target antigen remains unknown. Qualities for individual bases were not recorded, and no much larger clone is one base off.

Libraries were built with the immunoSEQ multiplex PCR assay. The immuneACCESS repertoire file appears here via TCRdb, limited to in-frame rearrangements. These files lack a portion of the clones; in checked studies, under half of the deficit traces to unresolved V genes, and the cause of the others is not known. Here the sample has 5,000 to 6,500 clones; 70% to 80% occur a single time. The biggest ten clones account for more than 15% of the sample. This material consisted of tumor tissue, taken before IRX-2 immunotherapy. This sequence originates from a human donor with breast cancer. Recombination connected TRBV11-3 to TRBJ2-3, with 7 middle bases fitting TRBD1. The CDR3 protein sequence reads: CASSYRGQPAADTQYF. The bases read TGTGCCAGCAGCTACAGGGGACAGCCGGCGGCAGATACGCAGTATTTT.